This T cell receptor beta chain was documented in a study of CD8 T cells in Susac syndrome. Study-wide points: The Susac syndrome CD4+ T cell repertoires displayed no clonal expansion.

After extraction with the RNeasy kit, about 0.45 to 1 ug of the RNA was reverse transcribed using random hexamers. With immunoSEQ multiplex PCR, TCR beta CDR3 was amplified across 54 Vbeta and 13 Jbeta. TCRdb reprocessed the immunoSEQ multiplex PCR reads via MiXCR and lists one record per CDR3 protein. This sample has around 190,000 distinct CDR3 sequences, with 85% to 95% found just once. To note about this clonotype: The antigen is unknown.

Germline CDR1 SEHNR, CDR2 FQNEAQ (reference sequence). The CDR3 has 15 residues. Trimming pared 4 bases from V and 5 bases from J, leaving 17 bases between. TCR beta sequences were obtained from blood CD8+ and CD4+ T cells. CD8+ and CD4+ T cells were negatively isolated; TEMRA cells were FACS-enriched. The TCR comes from a human donor with Susac syndrome. Sequenced sample: CD4+ T cells from PBMCs. This sequence joins TRBV7-9 and TRBJ1-1; D possibly corresponds to TRBD1 (5 bases). In DNA, the CDR3 is TGTGCCAGCAGCTCACCGACCAGGGTCCGGACTGAAGCTTTCTTT. This encodes CASSSPTRVRTEAFF. Using reference TRBV7-9 and TRBJ1-1 for the parts outside the CDR3, the full variable domain is DTGVSQNPRHKITKRGQNVTFRCDPISEHNRLYWYRQTLGQGPEFLTYFQNEAQLEKSRLLSDRFSAERPKGSFSTLEIQRTEQGDSAMYLCASSSPTRVRTEAFFGQGTRLTVV.